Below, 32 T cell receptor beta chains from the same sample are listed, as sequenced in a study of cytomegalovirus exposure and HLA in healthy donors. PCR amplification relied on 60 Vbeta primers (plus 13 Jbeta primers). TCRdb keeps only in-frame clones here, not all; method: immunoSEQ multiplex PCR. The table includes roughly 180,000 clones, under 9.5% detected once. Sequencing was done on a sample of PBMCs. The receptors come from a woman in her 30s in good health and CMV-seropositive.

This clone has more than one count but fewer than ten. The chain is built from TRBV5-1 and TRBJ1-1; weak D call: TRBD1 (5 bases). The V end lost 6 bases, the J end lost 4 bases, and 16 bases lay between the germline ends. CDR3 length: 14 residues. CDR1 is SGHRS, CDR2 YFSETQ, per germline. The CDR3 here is CASIQGPEGTEAFF. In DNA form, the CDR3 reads TGCGCCAGCATCCAGGGCCCGGAGGGCACTGAAGCTTTCTTT.

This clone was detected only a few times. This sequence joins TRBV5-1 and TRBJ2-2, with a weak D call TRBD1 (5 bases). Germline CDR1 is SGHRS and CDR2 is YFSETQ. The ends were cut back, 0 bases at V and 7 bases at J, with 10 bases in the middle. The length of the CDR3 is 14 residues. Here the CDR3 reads CASSLGRVNGELFF. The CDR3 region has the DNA TGCGCCAGCAGCTTGGGCAGGGTAAACGGGGAGCTGTTTTTT.

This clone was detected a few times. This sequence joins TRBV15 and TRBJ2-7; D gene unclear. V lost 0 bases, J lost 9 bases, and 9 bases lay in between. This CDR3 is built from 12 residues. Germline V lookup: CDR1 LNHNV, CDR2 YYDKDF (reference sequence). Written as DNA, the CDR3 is TGTGCCACCAGCAGAGATCAGGCCGGGCAGTACTTC. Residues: CATSRDQAGQYF.

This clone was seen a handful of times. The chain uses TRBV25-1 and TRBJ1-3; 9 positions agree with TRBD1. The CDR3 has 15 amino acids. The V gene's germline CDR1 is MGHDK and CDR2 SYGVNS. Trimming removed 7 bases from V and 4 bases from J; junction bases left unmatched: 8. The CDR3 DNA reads TGTGCCAGCACCCCCGGGACAGGGTCCGGAAACACCATATATTTT. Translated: CASTPGTGSGNTIYF.

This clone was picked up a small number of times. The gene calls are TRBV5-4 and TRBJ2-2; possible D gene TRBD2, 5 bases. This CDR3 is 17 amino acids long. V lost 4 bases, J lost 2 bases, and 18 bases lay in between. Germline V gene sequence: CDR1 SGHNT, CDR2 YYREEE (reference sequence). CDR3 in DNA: TGTGCCAGCAGCCCTTATTTGAGCGGAATTAACACCGGGGAGCTGTTTTTT. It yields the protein CASSPYLSGINTGELFF.

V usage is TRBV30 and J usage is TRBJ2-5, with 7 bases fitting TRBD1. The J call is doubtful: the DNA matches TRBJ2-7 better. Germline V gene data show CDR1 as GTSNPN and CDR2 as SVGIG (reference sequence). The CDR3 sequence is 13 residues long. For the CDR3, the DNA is TGTGCCTGGAGTCGACAGGGAGCCTACGAGCAGTACTTC. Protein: CAWSRQGAYEQYF.

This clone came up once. CDR3 nucleotide sequence: TGTGCCAGCTCGGATATCGGGCGGGCAACTAATGAAAAACTGTTTTTT. It specifies CASSDIGRATNEKLFF. The chain uses TRBV6-6 and TRBJ1-4; no definite D call. Germline V CDR1 and CDR2: MNHNY, SVGAGI (reference sequence). With 8 bases removed from V and 0 bases from J, the gap between germline ends came to 16 bases. The CDR3 runs 16 residues.

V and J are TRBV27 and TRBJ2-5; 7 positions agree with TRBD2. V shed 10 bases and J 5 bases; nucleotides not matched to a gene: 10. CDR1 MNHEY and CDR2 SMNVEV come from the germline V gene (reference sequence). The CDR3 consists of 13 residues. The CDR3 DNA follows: TGTGCCACCGGGGGGAGGGAGGTTGAGACCCAGTACTTC. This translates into CATGGREVETQYF.

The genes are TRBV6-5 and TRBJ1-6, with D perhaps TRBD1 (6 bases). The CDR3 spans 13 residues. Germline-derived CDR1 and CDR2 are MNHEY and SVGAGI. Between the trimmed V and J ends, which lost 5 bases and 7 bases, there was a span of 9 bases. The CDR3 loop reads CASSPTGNSPLHF. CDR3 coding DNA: TGTGCCAGCAGTCCTACAGGGAATTCACCCCTCCACTTT.

CDR3 sequence reads: CAWMRGGETQYF. In nucleotides, the CDR3 is TGTGCCTGGATGCGGGGTGGAGAGACCCAGTACTTC. The V and J genes are TRBV30 and TRBJ2-5; TRBD2 is a possible D gene (6 bases). The CDR3 is 12 residues long. The V gene lost 4 bases and the J gene lost 4 bases, with 10 bases spanning the gap. Germline assignment: CDR1 GTSNPN and CDR2 SVGIG (reference sequence).

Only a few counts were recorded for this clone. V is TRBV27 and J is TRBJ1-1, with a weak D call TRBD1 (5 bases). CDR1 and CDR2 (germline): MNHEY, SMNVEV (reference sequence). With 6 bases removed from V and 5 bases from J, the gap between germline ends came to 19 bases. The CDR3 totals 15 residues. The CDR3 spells CASSPGRGVRTEAFF. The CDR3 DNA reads TGTGCCAGCAGCCCAGGGCGGGGAGTCCGTACTGAAGCTTTCTTT.

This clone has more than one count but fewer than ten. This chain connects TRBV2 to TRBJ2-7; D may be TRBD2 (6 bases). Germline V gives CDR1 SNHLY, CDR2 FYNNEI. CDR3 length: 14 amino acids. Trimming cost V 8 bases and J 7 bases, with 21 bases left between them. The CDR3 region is CASSPGTSTGEQYF. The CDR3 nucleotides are TGTGCCAGCTCCCCCGGGACTTCCACCGGGGAGCAGTACTTC.

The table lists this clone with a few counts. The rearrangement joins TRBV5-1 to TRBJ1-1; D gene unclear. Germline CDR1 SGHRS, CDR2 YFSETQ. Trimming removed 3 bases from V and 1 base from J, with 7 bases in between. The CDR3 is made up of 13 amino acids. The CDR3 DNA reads TGCGCCAGCAGCTCGGGATGGAACACTGAAGCTTTCTTT. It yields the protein CASSSGWNTEAFF.

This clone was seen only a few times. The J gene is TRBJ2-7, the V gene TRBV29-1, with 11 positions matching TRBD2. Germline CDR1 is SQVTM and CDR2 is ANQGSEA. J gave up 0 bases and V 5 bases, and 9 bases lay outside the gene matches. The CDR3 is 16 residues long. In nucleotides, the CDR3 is TGCAGCGTTTCCGGGACTAGCGGATTTCCCTCCTACGAGCAGTACTTC. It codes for CSVSGTSGFPSYEQYF.

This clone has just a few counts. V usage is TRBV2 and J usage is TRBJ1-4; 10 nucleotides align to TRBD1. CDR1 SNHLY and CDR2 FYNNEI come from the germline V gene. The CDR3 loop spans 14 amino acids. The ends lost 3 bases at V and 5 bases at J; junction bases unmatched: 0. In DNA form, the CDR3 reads TGTGCCAGCAGTGAGGGACAGGGGAATGAAAAACTGTTTTTT. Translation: CASSEGQGNEKLFF. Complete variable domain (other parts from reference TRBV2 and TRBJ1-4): EPEVTQTPSHQVTQMGQEVILRCVPISNHLYFYWYRQILGQKVEFLVSFYNNEISEKSEIFDDQFSVERPDGSNFTLKIRSTKLEDSAMYFCASSEGQGNEKLFFGSGTQLSVL.

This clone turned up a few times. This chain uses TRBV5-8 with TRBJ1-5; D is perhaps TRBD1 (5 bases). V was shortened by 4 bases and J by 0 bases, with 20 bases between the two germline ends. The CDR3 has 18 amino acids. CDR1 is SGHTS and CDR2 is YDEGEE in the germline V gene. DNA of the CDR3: TGTGCCAGCAGCCGACAACAGGTTAAGGGGTTTAGCAATCAGCCCCAGCATTTT. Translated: CASSRQQVKGFSNQPQHF.

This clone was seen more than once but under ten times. In DNA, the CDR3 is TGTGCCAGCAGCGTAGTTAGTGGTGGCGTCGTGGGAGCTACGCAGTATTTT. Translation gives CASSVVSGGVVGATQYF. V usage is TRBV9 and J usage is TRBJ2-3; weak D call: TRBD2 (5 bases). The germline V gene has CDR1 SGDLS and CDR2 YYNGEE. V lost 0 bases and J 8 bases, leaving 22 bases between the germline ends. The CDR3 is 17 amino acids.

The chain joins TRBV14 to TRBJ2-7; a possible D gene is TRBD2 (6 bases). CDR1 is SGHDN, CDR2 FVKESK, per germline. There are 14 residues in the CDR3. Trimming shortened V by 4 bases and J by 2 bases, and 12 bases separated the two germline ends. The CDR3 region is CASSPGTYTYEQYF. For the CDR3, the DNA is TGTGCCAGCAGCCCCGGGACTTATACCTACGAGCAGTACTTC.

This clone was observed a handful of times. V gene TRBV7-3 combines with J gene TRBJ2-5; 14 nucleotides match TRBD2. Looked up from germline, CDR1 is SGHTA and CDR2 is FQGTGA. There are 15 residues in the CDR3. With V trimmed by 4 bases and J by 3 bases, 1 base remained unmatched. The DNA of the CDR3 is TGTGCCAGCAGCTGGGGACTAGCGGGAGAAGAGACCCAGTACTTC. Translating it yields CASSWGLAGEETQYF.

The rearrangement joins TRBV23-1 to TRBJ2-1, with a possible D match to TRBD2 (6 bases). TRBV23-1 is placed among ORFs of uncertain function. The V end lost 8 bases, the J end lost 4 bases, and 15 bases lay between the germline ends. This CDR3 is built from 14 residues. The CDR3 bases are TGCGCCAGCGGAGGGATTAAGGGATACAATGAGCAGTTCTTC. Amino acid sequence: CASGGIKGYNEQFF.

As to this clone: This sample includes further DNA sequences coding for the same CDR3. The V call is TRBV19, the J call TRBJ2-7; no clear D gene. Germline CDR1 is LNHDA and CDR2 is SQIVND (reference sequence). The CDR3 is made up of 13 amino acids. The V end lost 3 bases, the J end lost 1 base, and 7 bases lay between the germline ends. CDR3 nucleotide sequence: TGTGCCAGTAGTATCCCGGGTTCCTACGAGCAGTACTTC. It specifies CASSIPGSYEQYF.

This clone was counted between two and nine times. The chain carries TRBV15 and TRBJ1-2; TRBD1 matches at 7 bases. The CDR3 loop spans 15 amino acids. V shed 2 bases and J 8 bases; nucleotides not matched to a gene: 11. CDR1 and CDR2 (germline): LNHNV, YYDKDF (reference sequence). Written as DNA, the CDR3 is TGTGCCACCAGCAGATCAAGACAGGGTTTGCGCGGCTACACCTTC. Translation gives CATSRSRQGLRGYTF.

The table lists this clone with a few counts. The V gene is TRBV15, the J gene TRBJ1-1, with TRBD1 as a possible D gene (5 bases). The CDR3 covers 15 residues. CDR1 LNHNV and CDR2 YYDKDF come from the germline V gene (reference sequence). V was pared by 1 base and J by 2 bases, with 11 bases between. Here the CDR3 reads CATSRGTTANTEAFF. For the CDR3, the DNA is TGTGCCACCAGCAGAGGGACGACAGCTAACACTGAAGCTTTCTTT.

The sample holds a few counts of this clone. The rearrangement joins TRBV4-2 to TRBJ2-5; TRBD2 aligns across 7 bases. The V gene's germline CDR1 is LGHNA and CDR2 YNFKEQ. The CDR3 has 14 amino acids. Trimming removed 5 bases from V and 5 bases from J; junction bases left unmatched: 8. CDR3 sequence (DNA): TGTGCCAGCAGCAGGGGTGCGGGAGCCGAGACCCAGTACTTC. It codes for CASSRGAGAETQYF.

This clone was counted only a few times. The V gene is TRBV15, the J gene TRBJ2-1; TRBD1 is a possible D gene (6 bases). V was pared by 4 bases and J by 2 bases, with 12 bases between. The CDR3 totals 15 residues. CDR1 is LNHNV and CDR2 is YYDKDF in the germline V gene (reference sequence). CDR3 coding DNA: TGTGCCACCAGCATAGGACAGATGCCCTACAATGAGCAGTTCTTC. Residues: CATSIGQMPYNEQFF.

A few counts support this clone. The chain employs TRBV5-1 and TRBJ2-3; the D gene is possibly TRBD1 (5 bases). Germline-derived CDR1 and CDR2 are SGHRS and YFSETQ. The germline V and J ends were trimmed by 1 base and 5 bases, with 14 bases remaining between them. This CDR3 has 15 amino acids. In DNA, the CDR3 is TGCGCCAGCAGCTTGACAGGAACAATTGGAGATACGCAGTATTTT. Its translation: CASSLTGTIGDTQYF.

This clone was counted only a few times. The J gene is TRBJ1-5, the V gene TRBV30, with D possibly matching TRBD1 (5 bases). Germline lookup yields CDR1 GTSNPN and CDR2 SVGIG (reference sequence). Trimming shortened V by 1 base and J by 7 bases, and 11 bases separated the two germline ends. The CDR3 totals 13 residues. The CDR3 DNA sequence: TGTGCCTGGAGTGAAGGCCAGGGACAGCCCCAGCATTTT. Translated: CAWSEGQGQPQHF. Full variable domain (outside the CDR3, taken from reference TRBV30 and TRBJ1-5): SQTIHQWPATLVQPVGSPLSLECTVEGTSNPNLYWYRQAAGRGLQLLFYSVGIGQISSEVPQNLSASRPQDRQFILSSKKLLLSDSGFYLCAWSEGQGQPQHFGDGTRLSIL.

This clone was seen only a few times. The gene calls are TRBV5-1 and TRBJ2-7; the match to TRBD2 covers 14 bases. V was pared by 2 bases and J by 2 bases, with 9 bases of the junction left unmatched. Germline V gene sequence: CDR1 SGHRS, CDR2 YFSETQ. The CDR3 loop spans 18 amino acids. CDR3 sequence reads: CASSFRGRTSGRPYEQYF. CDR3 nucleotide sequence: TGCGCCAGCAGCTTTCGGGGACGGACTAGCGGGAGGCCCTACGAGCAGTACTTC.

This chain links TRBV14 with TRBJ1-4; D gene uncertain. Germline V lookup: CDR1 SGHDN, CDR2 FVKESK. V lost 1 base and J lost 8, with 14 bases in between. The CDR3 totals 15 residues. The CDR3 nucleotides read TGTGCCAGCAGCCAAGGGTACCTCCGCGGCGAAAAACTGTTTTTT. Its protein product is CASSQGYLRGEKLFF.

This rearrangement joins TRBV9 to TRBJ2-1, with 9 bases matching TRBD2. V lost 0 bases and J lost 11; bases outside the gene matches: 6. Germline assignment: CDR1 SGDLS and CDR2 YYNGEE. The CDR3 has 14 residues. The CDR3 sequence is CASSVGASGNQQFF. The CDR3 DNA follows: TGTGCCAGCAGCGTAGGGGCTAGCGGGAACCAGCAGTTCTTC.

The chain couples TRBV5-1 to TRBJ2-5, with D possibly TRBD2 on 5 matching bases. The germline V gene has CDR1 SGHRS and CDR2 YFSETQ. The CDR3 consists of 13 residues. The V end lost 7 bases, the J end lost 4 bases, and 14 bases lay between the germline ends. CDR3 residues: CASGGRLIETQYF. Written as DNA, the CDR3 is TGCGCCAGCGGCGGGCGACTCATAGAGACCCAGTACTTC.

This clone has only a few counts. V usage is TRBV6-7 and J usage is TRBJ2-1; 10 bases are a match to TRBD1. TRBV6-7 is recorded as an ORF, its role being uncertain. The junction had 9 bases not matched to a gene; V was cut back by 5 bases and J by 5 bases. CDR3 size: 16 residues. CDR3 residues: CASSGGTGDVDNEQFF. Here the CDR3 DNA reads TGTGCCAGCAGTGGGGGGACAGGGGACGTGGACAATGAGCAGTTCTTC.